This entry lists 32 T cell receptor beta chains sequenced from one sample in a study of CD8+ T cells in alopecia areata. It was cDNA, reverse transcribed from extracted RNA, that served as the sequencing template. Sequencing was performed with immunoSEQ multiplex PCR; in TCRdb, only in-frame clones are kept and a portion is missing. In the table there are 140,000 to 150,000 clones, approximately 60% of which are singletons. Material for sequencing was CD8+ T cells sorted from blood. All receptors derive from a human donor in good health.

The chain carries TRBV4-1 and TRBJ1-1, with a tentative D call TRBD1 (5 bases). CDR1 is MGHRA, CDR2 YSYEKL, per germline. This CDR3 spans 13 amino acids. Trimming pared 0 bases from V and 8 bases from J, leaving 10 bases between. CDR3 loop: CASSQDRAFEAFF. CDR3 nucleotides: TGCGCCAGCAGCCAAGACAGGGCTTTCGAAGCTTTCTTT.

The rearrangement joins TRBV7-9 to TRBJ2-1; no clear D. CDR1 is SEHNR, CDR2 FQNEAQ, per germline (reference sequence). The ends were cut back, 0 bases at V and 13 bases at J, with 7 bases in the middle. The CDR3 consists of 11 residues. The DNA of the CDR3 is TGTGCCAGCAGCTTAGCCAGCTTTCAGTTCTTC. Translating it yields CASSLASFQFF.

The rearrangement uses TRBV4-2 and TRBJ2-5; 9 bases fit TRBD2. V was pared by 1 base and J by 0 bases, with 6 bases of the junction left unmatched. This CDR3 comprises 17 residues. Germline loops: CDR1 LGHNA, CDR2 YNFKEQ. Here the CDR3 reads CASSQADAGGYQETQYF. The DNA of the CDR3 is TGTGCCAGCAGCCAAGCGGACGCGGGAGGGTACCAAGAGACCCAGTACTTC.

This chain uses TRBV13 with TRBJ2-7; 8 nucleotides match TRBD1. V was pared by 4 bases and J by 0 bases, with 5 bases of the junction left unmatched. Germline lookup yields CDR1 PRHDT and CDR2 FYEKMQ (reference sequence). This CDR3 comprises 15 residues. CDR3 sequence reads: CASSSDRAHSYEQYF. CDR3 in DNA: TGTGCCAGCAGCTCGGACAGGGCCCACTCCTACGAGCAGTACTTC. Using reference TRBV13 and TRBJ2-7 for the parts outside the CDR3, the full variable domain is AAGVIQSPRHLIKEKRETATLKCYPIPRHDTVYWYQQGPGQDPQFLISFYEKMQSDKGSIPDRFSAQQFSDYHSELNMSSLELGDSALYFCASSSDRAHSYEQYFGPGTRLTVT.

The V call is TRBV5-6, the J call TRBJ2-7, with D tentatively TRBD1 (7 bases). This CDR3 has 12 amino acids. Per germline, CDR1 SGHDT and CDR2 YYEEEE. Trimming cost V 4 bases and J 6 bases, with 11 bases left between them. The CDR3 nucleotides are TGTGCCAGCAGCGCGGGACAGCTCGAGCAGTACTTC. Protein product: CASSAGQLEQYF.

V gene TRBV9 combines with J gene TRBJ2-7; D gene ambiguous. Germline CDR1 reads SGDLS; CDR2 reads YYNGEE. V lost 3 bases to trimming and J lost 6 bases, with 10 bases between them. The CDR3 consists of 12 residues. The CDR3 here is CASSEGSGEQYF. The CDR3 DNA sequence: TGTGCCAGCAGCGAGGGATCTGGCGAGCAGTACTTC.

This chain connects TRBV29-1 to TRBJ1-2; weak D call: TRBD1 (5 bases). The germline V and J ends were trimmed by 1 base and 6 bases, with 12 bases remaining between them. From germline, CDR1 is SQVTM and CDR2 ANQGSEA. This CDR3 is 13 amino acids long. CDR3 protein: CSVEVGRVDGYTF. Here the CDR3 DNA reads TGCAGCGTTGAAGTCGGCAGGGTAGATGGCTACACCTTC. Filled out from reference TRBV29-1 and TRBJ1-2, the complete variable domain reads SAVISQKPSRDICQRGTSLTIQCQVDSQVTMMFWYRQQPGQSLTLIATANQGSEATYESGFVIDKFPISRPNLTFSTLTVSNMSPEDSSIYLCSVEVGRVDGYTFGSGTRLTVV.

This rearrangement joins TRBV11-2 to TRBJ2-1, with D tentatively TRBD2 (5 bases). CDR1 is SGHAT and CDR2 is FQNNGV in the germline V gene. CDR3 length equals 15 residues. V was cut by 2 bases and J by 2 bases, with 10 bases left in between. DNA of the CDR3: TGTGCCAGCAGCTTACCGGGGAGCGCCTACAATGAGCAGTTCTTC. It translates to CASSLPGSAYNEQFF.

CDR3 residues: CASSLSYGAGELFF. The CDR3 nucleotides read TGTGCCAGCAGCTTATCCTACGGGGCCGGGGAGCTGTTTTTT. V is TRBV7-8 and J is TRBJ2-2, with D tentatively TRBD2 (5 bases). Per germline, CDR1 SGHVS and CDR2 FQNEAQ. V lost 2 bases and J 6 bases, leaving 10 bases between the germline ends. This CDR3 spans 14 amino acids.

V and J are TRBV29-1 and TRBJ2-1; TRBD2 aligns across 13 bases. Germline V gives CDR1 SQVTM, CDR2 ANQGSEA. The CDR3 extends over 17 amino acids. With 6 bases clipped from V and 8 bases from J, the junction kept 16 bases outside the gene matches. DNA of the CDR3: TGCAGCGTGCCTGGACTAGCGGGAGAGTTGCCAAACGATGAGCAGTTCTTC. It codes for CSVPGLAGELPNDEQFF.

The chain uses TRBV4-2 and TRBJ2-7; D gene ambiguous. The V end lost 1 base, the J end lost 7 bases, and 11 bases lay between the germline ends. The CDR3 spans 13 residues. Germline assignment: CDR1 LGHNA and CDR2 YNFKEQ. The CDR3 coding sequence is TGTGCCAGCAGCCAAGGCCGGGCTCTTGAGCAGTACTTC. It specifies CASSQGRALEQYF.

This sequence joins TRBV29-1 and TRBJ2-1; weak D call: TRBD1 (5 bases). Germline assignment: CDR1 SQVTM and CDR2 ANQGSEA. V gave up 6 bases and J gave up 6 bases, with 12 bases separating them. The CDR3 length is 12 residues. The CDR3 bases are TGCAGCGTCCCAGCTAGGGGCAATGAGCAGTTCTTC. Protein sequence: CSVPARGNEQFF.

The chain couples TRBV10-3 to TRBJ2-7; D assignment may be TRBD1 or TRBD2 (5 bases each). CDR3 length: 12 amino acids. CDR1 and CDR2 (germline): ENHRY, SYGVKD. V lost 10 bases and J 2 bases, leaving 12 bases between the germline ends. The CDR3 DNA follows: TGTGCCAGCGGAGCGGACACCTACGAGCAGTACTTC. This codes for CASGADTYEQYF.

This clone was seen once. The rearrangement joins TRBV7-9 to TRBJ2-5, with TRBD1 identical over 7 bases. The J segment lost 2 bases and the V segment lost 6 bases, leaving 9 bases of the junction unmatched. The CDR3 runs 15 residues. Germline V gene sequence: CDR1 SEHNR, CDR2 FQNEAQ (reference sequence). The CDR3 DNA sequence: TGTGCCAGCAGTGTGGACGGGACAGTGCAAGAGACCCAGTACTTC. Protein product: CASSVDGTVQETQYF.

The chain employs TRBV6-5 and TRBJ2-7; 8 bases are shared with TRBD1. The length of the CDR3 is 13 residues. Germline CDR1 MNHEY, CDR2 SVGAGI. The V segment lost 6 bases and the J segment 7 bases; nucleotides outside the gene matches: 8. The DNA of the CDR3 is TGTGCCAGCAGCTCCTCGGACAGGGCTGAGCAGTACTTC. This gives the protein CASSSSDRAEQYF.

The CDR3 nucleotides are TGTGCCTGGAGCGCAACCAGGACGGACTATGGCTACACCTTC. It is translated as CAWSATRTDYGYTF. V usage is TRBV30 and J usage is TRBJ1-2, with D uncertain. V lost 3 bases, J lost 3 bases, and 14 bases lay in between. The CDR3 contains 14 residues. Germline-derived CDR1 and CDR2 are GTSNPN and SVGIG (reference sequence). Complete variable domain (other parts from reference TRBV30 and TRBJ1-2): SQTIHQWPATLVQPVGSPLSLECTVEGTSNPNLYWYRQAAGRGLQLLFYSVGIGQISSEVPQNLSASRPQDRQFILSSKKLLLSDSGFYLCAWSATRTDYGYTFGSGTRLTVV.

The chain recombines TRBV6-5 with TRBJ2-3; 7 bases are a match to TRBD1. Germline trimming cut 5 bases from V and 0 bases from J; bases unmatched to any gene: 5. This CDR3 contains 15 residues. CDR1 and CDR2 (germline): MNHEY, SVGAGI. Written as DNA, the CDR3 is TGTGCCAGCAGTGGGACAGAGCTAAGCACAGATACGCAGTATTTT. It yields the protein CASSGTELSTDTQYF.

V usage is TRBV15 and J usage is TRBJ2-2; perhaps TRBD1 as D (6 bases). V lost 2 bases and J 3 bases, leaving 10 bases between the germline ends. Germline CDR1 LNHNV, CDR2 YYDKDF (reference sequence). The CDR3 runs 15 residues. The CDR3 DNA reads TGTGCCACCAGCAGAATACAGGGATACACCGGGGAGCTGTTTTTT. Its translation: CATSRIQGYTGELFF.

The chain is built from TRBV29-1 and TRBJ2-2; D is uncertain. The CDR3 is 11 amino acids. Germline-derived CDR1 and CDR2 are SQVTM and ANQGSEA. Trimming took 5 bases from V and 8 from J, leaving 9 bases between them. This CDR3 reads CSVFDTGELFF. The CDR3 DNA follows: TGCAGCGTTTTTGATACAGGGGAGCTGTTTTTT.

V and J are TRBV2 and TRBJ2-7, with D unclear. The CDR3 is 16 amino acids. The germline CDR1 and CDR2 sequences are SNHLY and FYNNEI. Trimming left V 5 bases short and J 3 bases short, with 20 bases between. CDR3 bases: TGTGCCAGCAGTATCATTATGAGCACCAATATCTACGAGCAGTACTTC. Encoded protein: CASSIIMSTNIYEQYF. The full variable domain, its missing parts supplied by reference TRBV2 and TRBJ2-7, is EPEVTQTPSHQVTQMGQEVILRCVPISNHLYFYWYRQILGQKVEFLVSFYNNEISEKSEIFDDQFSVERPDGSNFTLKIRSTKLEDSAMYFCASSIIMSTNIYEQYFGPGTRLTVT.

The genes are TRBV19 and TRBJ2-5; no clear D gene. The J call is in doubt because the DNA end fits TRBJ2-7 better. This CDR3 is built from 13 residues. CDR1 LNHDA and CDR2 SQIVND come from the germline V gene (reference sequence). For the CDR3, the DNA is TGTGCCAGTAGTATATCCAGTGCCTACGAGCAGTACTTC. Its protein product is CASSISSAYEQYF.

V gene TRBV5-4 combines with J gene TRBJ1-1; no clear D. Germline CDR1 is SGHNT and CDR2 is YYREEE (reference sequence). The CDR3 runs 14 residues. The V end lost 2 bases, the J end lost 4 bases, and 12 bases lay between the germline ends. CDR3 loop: CASSFGGLGTEAFF. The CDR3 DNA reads TGTGCCAGCAGCTTCGGAGGGCTTGGCACTGAAGCTTTCTTT.

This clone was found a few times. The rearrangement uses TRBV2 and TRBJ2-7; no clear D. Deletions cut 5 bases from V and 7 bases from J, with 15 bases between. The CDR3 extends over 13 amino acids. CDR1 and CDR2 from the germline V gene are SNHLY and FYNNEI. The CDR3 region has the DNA TGTGCCAGCAGTCCCCCCAGAGTAAGGGAGCAGTACTTC. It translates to CASSPPRVREQYF.

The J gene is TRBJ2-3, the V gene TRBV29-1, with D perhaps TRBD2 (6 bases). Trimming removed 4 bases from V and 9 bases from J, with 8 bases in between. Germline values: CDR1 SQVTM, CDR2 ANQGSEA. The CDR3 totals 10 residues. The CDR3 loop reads CSVGAGTQYF. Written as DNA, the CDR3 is TGCAGCGTTGGCGCGGGGACGCAGTATTTT.

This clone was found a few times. The DNA for the CDR3 is TGTGCCATACTAGGCGGCGGGGAGCTGTTTTTT. Its translation is CAILGGGELFF. This sequence joins TRBV19 and TRBJ2-2; maybe TRBD2 (5 bases). Germline loops: CDR1 LNHDA, CDR2 SQIVND (reference sequence). V was pared by 10 bases and J by 7 bases, with 10 bases between. The CDR3 is 11 amino acids.

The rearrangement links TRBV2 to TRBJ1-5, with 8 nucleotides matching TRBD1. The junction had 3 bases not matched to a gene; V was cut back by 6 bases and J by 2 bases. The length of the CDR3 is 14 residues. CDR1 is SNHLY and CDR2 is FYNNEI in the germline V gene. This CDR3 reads CASRTGVGNQPQHF. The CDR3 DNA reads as TGTGCCAGCAGGACAGGGGTCGGCAATCAGCCCCAGCATTTT.

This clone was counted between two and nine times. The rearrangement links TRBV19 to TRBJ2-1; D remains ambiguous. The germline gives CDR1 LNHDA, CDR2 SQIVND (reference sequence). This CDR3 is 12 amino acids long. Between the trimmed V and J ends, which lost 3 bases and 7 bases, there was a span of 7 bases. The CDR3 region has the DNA TGTGCCAGTAGTATTGCGGTAAATGAGCAGTTCTTC. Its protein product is CASSIAVNEQFF.

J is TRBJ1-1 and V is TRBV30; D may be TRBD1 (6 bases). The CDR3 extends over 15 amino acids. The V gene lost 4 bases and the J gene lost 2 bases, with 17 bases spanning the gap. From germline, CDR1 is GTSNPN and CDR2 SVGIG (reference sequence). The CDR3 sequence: CAWIVRRGLNTEAFF. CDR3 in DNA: TGTGCCTGGATCGTACGCCGGGGGCTCAACACTGAAGCTTTCTTT.

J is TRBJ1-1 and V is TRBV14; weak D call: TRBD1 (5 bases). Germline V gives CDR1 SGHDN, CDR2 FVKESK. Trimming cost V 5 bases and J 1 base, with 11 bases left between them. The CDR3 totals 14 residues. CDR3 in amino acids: CASSDGQGNTEAFF. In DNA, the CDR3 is TGTGCCAGCAGCGACGGGCAGGGGAACACTGAAGCTTTCTTT.

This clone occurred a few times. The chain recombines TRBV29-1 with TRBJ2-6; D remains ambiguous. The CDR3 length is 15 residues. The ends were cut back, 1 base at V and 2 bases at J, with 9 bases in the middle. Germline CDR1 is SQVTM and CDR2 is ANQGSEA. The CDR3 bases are TGCAGCGTTGAAGGGGAATCAGCTGGGGCCAACGTCCTGACTTTC. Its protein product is CSVEGESAGANVLTF.

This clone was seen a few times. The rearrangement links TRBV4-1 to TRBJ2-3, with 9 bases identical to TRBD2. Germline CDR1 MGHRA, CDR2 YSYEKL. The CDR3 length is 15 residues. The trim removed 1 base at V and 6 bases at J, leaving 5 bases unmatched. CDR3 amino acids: CASSQVGGRADTQYF. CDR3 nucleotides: TGCGCCAGCAGCCAAGTTGGCGGGAGGGCTGATACGCAGTATTTT.

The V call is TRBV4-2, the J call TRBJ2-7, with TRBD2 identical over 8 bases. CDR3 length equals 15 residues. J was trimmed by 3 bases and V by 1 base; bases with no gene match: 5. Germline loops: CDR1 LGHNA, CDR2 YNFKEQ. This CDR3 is CASSQALSGSYEQYF. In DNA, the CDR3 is TGTGCCAGCAGCCAAGCTTTAAGCGGGAGCTACGAGCAGTACTTC.